One and the same sample provided the 12 T cell receptor beta chains below, sequenced in a study of blood T cell repertoires in COVID-19. Profiled with immunoSEQ multiplex PCR; TCRdb holds only in-frame clones, not every one. The repertoire holds approximately 220,000 clones, with around nine tenths as singletons. The material sequenced was peripheral blood. These TCRs come from a man aged 60-69 years with acute or convalescent COVID-19.

This chain uses TRBV18 with TRBJ2-7; D gene uncertain. Germline V gene lookup returns CDR1 KGHSH and CDR2 LQKENI. The V end was cut by 4 bases, the J end by 0 bases, with 10 bases between. The CDR3 runs 14 residues. The CDR3 sequence is CASSLKQSSYEQYF. In DNA form, the CDR3 reads TGTGCCAGCTCACTCAAACAGAGCTCCTACGAGCAGTACTTC.

The CDR3 spells CASSSKQGNTEAFF. CDR3 coding DNA: TGCGCCAGCAGCTCTAAACAGGGGAACACTGAAGCTTTCTTT. The V and J genes are TRBV5-1 and TRBJ1-1; D may be TRBD1 (6 bases). In germline, CDR1 is SGHRS, CDR2 YFSETQ. The CDR3 contains 14 residues. The germline V and J ends were trimmed by 3 bases and 1 base, with 10 bases remaining between them.

The V and J genes are TRBV6-5 and TRBJ1-1; 8 positions agree with TRBD1. CDR1 is MNHEY, CDR2 SVGAGI, per germline. Germline trimming cut 3 bases from V and 1 base from J; bases unmatched to any gene: 7. The CDR3 is 16 amino acids. The CDR3 loop reads CASSYVTGTGNTEAFF. The CDR3 region has the DNA TGTGCCAGCAGTTATGTGACCGGGACAGGGAACACTGAAGCTTTCTTT.

As regards this clone: Other DNA sequences from this sample encode an identical CDR3 as well. J is TRBJ1-5 and V is TRBV6-5, with D tentatively TRBD1 (5 bases). This CDR3 has 15 residues. V was pared by 2 bases and J by 2 bases, with 10 bases between. The V gene's germline CDR1 is MNHEY and CDR2 SVGAGI. The DNA for the CDR3 is TGTGCCAGCAGTTACGGCGGGGGGGGCAATCAGCCCCAGCATTTT. This sequence encodes CASSYGGGGNQPQHF.

The V call is TRBV2, the J call TRBJ1-4, with D possibly being TRBD1 (5 bases). The CDR3 spans 14 residues. V lost 10 bases and J 7 bases, leaving 19 bases between the germline ends. CDR1 is SNHLY, CDR2 FYNNEI, per germline. CDR3 sequence reads: CATSPGERGEKLFF. CDR3 bases: TGTGCCACCTCCCCTGGGGAAAGGGGTGAAAAACTGTTTTTT. The variable domain in full, completed from reference TRBV2 and TRBJ1-4, reads EPEVTQTPSHQVTQMGQEVILRCVPISNHLYFYWYRQILGQKVEFLVSFYNNEISEKSEIFDDQFSVERPDGSNFTLKIRSTKLEDSAMYFCATSPGERGEKLFFGSGTQLSVL.

V is TRBV27 and J is TRBJ1-2, with D uncertain. Trimming stripped 10 bases from V and 8 bases from J, with 23 bases between. The germline CDR1 and CDR2 sequences are MNHEY and SMNVEV (reference sequence). The CDR3 runs 14 residues. This CDR3 is CATKTREGLGGYTF. The CDR3 DNA sequence: TGTGCCACGAAAACGAGGGAGGGCTTGGGGGGCTACACCTTC.

The chain is built from TRBV4-3 and TRBJ2-7; tentative D call: TRBD2 (5 bases). Trimming took off 1 base at V and 1 base at J, with 14 bases between the two ends. This CDR3 region has 16 residues. Per the germline V gene, CDR1 is LGHNA and CDR2 is YSLEER. CDR3 nucleotide sequence: TGCGCCAGCAGCCAAGGAGGGCGGCCGGGATCCTACGAGCAGTACTTC. It specifies CASSQGGRPGSYEQYF.

V and J are TRBV12-3 or TRBV12-4 and TRBJ2-7; weak D call: TRBD1 (6 bases). This CDR3 has 13 residues. Trimming left V 3 bases short and J 3 bases short, with 9 bases between. The CDR3 protein is CASSFPGVYEQYF. The CDR3 nucleotides are TGTGCCAGCAGTTTCCCAGGGGTCTACGAGCAGTACTTC.

Only a few counts were recorded for this clone. This chain joins TRBV7-8 and TRBJ1-2; D ambiguous. V was pared by 4 bases and J by 8 bases, with 20 bases between. Germline V gene sequence: CDR1 SGHVS, CDR2 FQNEAQ. The CDR3 has 15 amino acids. CDR3 region: CASSSPSGTLGGYTF. For the CDR3, the DNA is TGTGCCAGCAGCTCCCCTTCGGGTACCCTCGGGGGCTACACCTTC.

The V and J genes are TRBV2 and TRBJ2-7; maybe TRBD1 (6 bases). Germline values: CDR1 SNHLY, CDR2 FYNNEI. With 5 bases removed from V and 5 bases from J, the gap between germline ends came to 19 bases. CDR3 length: 15 amino acids. The CDR3 sequence is CASSLRDTQRDEQYF. CDR3 DNA: TGTGCCAGCAGTCTCCGGGACACGCAACGGGACGAGCAGTACTTC.

This chain links TRBV9 with TRBJ2-1; tentatively, D is TRBD1 (6 bases). The CDR3 length is 15 residues. Germline loops: CDR1 SGDLS, CDR2 YYNGEE. The V and J ends lost 0 bases and 5 bases respectively, with 12 bases between them. This CDR3 reads CASSVETGPNNEQFF. The CDR3 DNA is TGTGCCAGCAGCGTAGAGACAGGACCTAACAATGAGCAGTTCTTC. The full variable domain, completed using reference TRBV9 and TRBJ2-1, is DSGVTQTPKHLITATGQRVTLRCSPRSGDLSVYWYQQSLDQGLQFLIQYYNGEERAKGNILERFSAQQFPDLHSELNLSSLELGDSALYFCASSVETGPNNEQFFGPGTRLTVL.

The gene calls are TRBV6-2 or TRBV6-3 and TRBJ2-7, with TRBD2 identical over 10 bases. Per germline, CDR1 MNHEY and CDR2 SVGEGT. There are 15 residues in the CDR3. J gave up 3 bases and V 5 bases, and 7 bases lay outside the gene matches. The CDR3 DNA is TGTGCCAGCAGTCCCTCTAGCGGGGGATTCTACGAGCAGTACTTC. This encodes CASSPSSGGFYEQYF.